The 6 T cell receptor beta chains presented below share a single source sample, sequenced in a study of OX40 agonist ivuxolimab in advanced cancers. Receptors were amplified or captured by the immunoSEQ multiplex PCR assay. TCRdb provides this immuneACCESS table in a form limited to in-frame rearrangements. Some clones are lacking; in checked studies, under half of them reflect an unresolved V gene, and why the rest are absent is not known. In this sample the table shows some 66,000 clones, 75% to 80% of which occur a single time. The ten top clones hold 1.6% of the sample. The sequences come from CD4+ or CD8+ T cells sorted from blood, collected in a trial of the OX40 agonist ivuxolimab. All receptors come from an adult with an advanced solid tumor such as melanoma, head and neck, liver or kidney cancer.

V gene TRBV28 combines with J gene TRBJ1-1; 7 bases fit TRBD1. Germline V CDR1 and CDR2: MDHEN, SYDVKM. The CDR3 runs to 16 residues. The V gene end was trimmed by 7 bases and the J gene end by 1 base; junction bases not matched to a gene: 12. The CDR3 reads CASILAGTVPNTEAFF. The CDR3 DNA reads as TGTGCCAGCATTCTCGCCGGGACAGTGCCGAACACTGAAGCTTTCTTT.

This clone was seen a few times. The chain recombines TRBV4-1 with TRBJ2-2; D gene ambiguous. V was clipped by 1 base and J by 0 bases, with 12 bases between them. The V gene's germline CDR1 is MGHRA and CDR2 YSYEKL. This CDR3 has 17 amino acids. Here the CDR3 DNA reads TGCGCCAGCAGCCAAGCCAACCTAGTCTCGAACACCGGGGAGCTGTTTTTT. This translates into CASSQANLVSNTGELFF.

This sequence joins TRBV7-8 and TRBJ2-7, with 7 bases matching TRBD1. The V gene end was trimmed by 5 bases and the J gene end by 8 bases; junction bases not matched to a gene: 9. The CDR3 runs 13 residues. Per germline, CDR1 SGHVS and CDR2 FQNEAQ. CDR3 loop: CASSNQDREKQYF. The CDR3 DNA reads TGTGCCAGCAGCAACCAAGACAGGGAGAAGCAGTACTTC. The entire variable domain, with the rest obtained from reference TRBV7-8 and TRBJ2-7, is as follows: GAGVSQSPRYKVAKRGQDVALRCDPISGHVSLFWYQQALGQGPEFLTYFQNEAQLDKSGLPSDRFFAERPEGSVSTLKIQRTQQEDSAVYLCASSNQDREKQYFGPGTRLTVT.

This sequence joins TRBV5-1 and TRBJ1-1; 8 bases agree with TRBD1. Germline V lookup: CDR1 SGHRS, CDR2 YFSETQ. The trim removed 2 bases at V and 8 bases at J, leaving 14 bases unmatched. The CDR3 runs 16 residues. The CDR3 bases are TGCGCCAGCAGCTTTATAGGTGGACAGGGTAAAATGGAAGCTTTCTTT. This encodes CASSFIGGQGKMEAFF. The variable domain in full, completed from reference TRBV5-1 and TRBJ1-1, reads KAGVTQTPRYLIKTRGQQVTLSCSPISGHRSVSWYQQTPGQGLQFLFEYFSETQRNKGNFPGRFSGRQFSNSRSEMNVSTLELGDSALYLCASSFIGGQGKMEAFFGQGTRLTVV.

The V and J genes are TRBV30 and TRBJ2-1, with D hard to call. The CDR3 is 13 amino acids. The germline V gene encodes CDR1 GTSNPN and CDR2 SVGIG (reference sequence). Trimming took off 0 bases at V and 5 bases at J, with 8 bases between the two ends. The chain's CDR3 is CAWSVQRNNEQFF. The CDR3 DNA follows: TGTGCCTGGAGTGTGCAACGGAACAATGAGCAGTTCTTC.

The chain couples TRBV2 to TRBJ2-5, with D possibly TRBD1 on 5 matching bases. The length of the CDR3 is 12 residues. Trimming shortened V by 7 bases and J by 4 bases, and 10 bases separated the two germline ends. Germline values: CDR1 SNHLY, CDR2 FYNNEI. The CDR3 sequence is CASTQGAETQYF. In DNA, the CDR3 is TGTGCCAGCACCCAAGGGGCAGAGACCCAGTACTTC.